This T cell receptor (beta chain) appears in the sequencing data of a study of identical twins. Study results and caveats: There were fewer insertions in abundant cord blood beta clonotypes, but memory repertoires showed no such pattern.

The CDR3 is made up of 16 amino acids. Looked up from germline, CDR1 is MDHEN and CDR2 is SYDVKM. J was trimmed by 0 bases and V by 6 bases; bases with no gene match: 5. The cDNA had a unique molecular identifier and a template-switch universal primer site. MiXCR, applied by TCRdb to the 5' RACE reads, yields one record per CDR3 protein. The sample lists approximately 600,000 distinct CDR3 sequences; under 8.5% were seen once. This clonotype was seen at least ten times. The antigen remains undetermined. The same specimen was also included in a second study, on yellow fever vaccine responses in identical twins.

Sequenced input: PBMCs. The V call is TRBV28, the J call TRBJ1-6; 7 bases align to TRBD1. The sequence derives from a woman aged 18-35 years in good health. The CDR3 here is CASRNRGSSYNSPLHF. For the CDR3, the DNA is TGTGCCAGCAGGAACAGGGGAAGCTCCTATAATTCACCCCTCCACTTT.